The subject of this entry is one T cell receptor (beta chain). The data were obtained in a study of human T cells and chemical hapten exposure. TCRdb itself ran the RACE reads through MiXCR, one entry per CDR3 protein. The sample holds 190,000 or so distinct CDR3 sequences, around 30% seen once. The CDR3 consists of 15 residues. The germline V gene encodes CDR1 ENHRY and CDR2 SYGVKD. The junction had 11 bases not matched to a gene; V was cut back by 5 bases and J by 7 bases. The sample's time point: pre-sensitization, week 0. Treatment denoted: therapeutic diphenylcyclopropenone sensitization with weekly scalp DPC. The drawing of blood occurred before each patch test was applied. It was from unfractionated whole blood that total RNA was extracted.

Sequenced here: whole blood, sampled in connection with sensitization to the hapten diphenylcyclopropenone (DPC). This clonotype originated in a woman aged 30 to 39 with alopecia areata. Some clones in this sample may be carry-over from other donors' samples. The chain combines TRBV10-3 with TRBJ2-1; 7 bases fit TRBD2. CDR3 nucleotides: TGTGCCATCAGTCCCTTTCTACCCGGGAGGAATGAGCAGTTCTTC. Its translation: CAISPFLPGRNEQFF.